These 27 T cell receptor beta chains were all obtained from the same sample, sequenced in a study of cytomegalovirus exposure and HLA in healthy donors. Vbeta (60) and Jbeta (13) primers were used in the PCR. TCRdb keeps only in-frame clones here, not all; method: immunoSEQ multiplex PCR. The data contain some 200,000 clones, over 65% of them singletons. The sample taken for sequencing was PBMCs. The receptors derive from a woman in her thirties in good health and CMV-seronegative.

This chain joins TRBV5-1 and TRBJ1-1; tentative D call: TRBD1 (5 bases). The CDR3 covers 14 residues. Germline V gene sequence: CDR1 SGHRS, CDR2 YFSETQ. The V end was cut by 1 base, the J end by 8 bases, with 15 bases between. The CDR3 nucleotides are TGCGCCAGCAGCTTGAGTGCGGCAGGACAAGAAGCTTTCTTT. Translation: CASSLSAAGQEAFF.

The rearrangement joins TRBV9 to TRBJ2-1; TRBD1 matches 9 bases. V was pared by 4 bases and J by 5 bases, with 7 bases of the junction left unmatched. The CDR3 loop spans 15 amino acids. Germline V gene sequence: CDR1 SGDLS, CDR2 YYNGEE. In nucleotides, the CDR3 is TGTGCCAGCAGCCTACCGGGACAGGGCAACAATGAGCAGTTCTTC. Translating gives CASSLPGQGNNEQFF. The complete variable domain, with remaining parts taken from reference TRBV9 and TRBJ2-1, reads DSGVTQTPKHLITATGQRVTLRCSPRSGDLSVYWYQQSLDQGLQFLIQYYNGEERAKGNILERFSAQQFPDLHSELNLSSLELGDSALYFCASSLPGQGNNEQFFGPGTRLTVL.

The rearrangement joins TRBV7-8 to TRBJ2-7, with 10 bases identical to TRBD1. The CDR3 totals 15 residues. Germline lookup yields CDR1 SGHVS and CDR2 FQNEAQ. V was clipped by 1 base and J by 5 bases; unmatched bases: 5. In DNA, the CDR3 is TGTGCCAGCAGCTTAGGTTGGGACAGGGGCGACGAGCAGTACTTC. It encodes CASSLGWDRGDEQYF.

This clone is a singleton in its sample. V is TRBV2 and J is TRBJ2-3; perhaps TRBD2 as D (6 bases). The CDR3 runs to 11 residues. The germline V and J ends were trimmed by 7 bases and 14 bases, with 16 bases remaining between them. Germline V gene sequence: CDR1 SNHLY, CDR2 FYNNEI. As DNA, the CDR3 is TGTGCCAGCAAACCGGGGGACGTACCGTATTTT. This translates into CASKPGDVPYF.

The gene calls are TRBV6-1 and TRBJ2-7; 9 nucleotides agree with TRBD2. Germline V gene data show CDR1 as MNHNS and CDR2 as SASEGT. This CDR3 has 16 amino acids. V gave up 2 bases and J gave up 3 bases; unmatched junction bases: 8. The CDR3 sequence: CASSEWVAGAVYEQYF. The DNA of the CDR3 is TGTGCCAGCAGTGAATGGGTAGCGGGAGCCGTCTACGAGCAGTACTTC.

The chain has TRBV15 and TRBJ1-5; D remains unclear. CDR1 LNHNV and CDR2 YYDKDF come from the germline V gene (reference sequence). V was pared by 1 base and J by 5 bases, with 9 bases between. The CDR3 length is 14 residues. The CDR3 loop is CATSRGGRDQPQHF. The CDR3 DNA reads TGTGCCACCAGCAGAGGAGGTCGGGATCAGCCCCAGCATTTT.

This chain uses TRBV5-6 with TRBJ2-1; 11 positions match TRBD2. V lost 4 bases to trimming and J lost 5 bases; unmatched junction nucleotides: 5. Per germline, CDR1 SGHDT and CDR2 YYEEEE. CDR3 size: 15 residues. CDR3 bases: TGTGCCAGCAGCCTGACTAGCGGGGACCACAATGAGCAGTTCTTC. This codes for CASSLTSGDHNEQFF.

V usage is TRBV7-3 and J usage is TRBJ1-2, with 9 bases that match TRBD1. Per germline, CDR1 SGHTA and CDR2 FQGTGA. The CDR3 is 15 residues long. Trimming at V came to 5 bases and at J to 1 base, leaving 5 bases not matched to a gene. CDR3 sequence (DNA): TGTGCCAGCAGCCCCGGACAGGGGAGTAACTATGGCTACACCTTC. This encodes CASSPGQGSNYGYTF. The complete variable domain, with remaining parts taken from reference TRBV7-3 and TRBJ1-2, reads GAGVSQTPSNKVTEKGKYVELRCDPISGHTALYWYRQSLGQGPEFLIYFQGTGAADDSGLPNDRFFAVRPEGSVSTLKIQRTERGDSAVYLCASSPGQGSNYGYTFGSGTRLTVV.

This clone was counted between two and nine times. The CDR3 loop reads CASSLLTGNLYEQYF. CDR3 DNA: TGCGCCAGCAGCCTACTAACAGGGAATCTCTACGAGCAGTACTTC. The gene calls are TRBV4-1 and TRBJ2-7; possible D gene TRBD1, 6 bases. The CDR3 covers 15 residues. Trimming took off 4 bases at V and 3 bases at J, with 16 bases between the two ends. Germline loops: CDR1 MGHRA, CDR2 YSYEKL.

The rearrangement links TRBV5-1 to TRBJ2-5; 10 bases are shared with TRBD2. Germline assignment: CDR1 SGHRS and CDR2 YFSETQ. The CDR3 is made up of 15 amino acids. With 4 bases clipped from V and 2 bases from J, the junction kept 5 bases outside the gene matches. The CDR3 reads CASSPAGGPQETQYF. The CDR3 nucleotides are TGCGCCAGCAGCCCAGCGGGGGGGCCTCAAGAGACCCAGTACTTC.

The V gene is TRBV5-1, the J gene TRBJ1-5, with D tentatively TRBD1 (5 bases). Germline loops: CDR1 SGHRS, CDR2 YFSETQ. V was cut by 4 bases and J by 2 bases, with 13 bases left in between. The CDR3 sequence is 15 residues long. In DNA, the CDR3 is TGCGCCAGCAGCGTCAAACCGGGGGGCAATCAGCCCCAGCATTTT. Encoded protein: CASSVKPGGNQPQHF.

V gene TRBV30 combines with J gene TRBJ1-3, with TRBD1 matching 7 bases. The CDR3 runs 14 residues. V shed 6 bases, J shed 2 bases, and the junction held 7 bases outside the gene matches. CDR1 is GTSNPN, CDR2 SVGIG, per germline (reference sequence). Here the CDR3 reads CACDRVMAGNTIYF. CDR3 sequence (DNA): TGTGCCTGCGACAGGGTCATGGCTGGAAACACCATATATTTT. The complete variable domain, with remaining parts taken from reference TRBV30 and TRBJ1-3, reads SQTIHQWPATLVQPVGSPLSLECTVEGTSNPNLYWYRQAAGRGLQLLFYSVGIGQISSEVPQNLSASRPQDRQFILSSKKLLLSDSGFYLCACDRVMAGNTIYFGEGSWLTVV.

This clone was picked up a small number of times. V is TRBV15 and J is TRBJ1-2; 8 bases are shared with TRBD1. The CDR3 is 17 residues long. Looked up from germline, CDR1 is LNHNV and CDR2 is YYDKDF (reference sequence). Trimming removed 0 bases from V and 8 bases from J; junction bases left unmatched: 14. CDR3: CATSRDYAGQGARGYTF. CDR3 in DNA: TGTGCCACCAGCAGAGATTATGCGGGGCAGGGGGCCCGGGGCTACACCTTC.

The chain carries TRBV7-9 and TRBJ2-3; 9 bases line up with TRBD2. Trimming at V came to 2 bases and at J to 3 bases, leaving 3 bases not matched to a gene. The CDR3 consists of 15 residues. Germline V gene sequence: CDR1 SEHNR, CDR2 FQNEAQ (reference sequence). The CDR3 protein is CASSLMAGGTDTQYF. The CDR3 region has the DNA TGTGCCAGCAGCTTAATGGCGGGAGGGACAGATACGCAGTATTTT.

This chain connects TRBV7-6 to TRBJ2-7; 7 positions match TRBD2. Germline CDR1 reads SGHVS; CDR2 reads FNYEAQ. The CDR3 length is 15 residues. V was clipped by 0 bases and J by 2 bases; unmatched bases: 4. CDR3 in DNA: TGTGCCAGCAGCTTAGCGCGGGGGTCACCCTACGAGCAGTACTTC. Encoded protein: CASSLARGSPYEQYF.

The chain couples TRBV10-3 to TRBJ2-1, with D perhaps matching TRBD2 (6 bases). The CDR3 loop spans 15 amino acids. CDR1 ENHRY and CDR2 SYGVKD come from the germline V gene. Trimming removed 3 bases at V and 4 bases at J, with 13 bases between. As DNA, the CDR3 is TGTGCCATCAGTGAAGGCGGGATGGCTTACAATGAGCAGTTCTTC. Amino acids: CAISEGGMAYNEQFF.

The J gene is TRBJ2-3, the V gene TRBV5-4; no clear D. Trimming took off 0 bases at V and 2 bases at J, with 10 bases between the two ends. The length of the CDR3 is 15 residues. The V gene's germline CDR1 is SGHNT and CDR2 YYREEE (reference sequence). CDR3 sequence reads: CASSLGLTTTDTQYF. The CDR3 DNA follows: TGTGCCAGCAGCTTGGGACTGACCACCACAGATACGCAGTATTTT.

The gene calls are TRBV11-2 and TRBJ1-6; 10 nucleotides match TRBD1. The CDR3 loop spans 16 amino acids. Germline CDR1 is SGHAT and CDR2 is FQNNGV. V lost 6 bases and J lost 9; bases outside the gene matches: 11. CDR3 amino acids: CASSEGWTGGRSPLHF. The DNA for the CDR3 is TGTGCCAGCAGTGAAGGCTGGACAGGGGGACGTTCACCCCTCCACTTT.

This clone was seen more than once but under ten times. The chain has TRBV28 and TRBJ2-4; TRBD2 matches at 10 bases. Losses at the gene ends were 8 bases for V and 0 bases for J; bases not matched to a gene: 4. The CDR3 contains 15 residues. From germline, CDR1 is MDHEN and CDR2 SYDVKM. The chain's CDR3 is CASWSSGRAKNIQYF. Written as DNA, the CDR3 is TGTGCCAGCTGGTCTAGCGGGAGAGCCAAAAACATTCAGTACTTC.

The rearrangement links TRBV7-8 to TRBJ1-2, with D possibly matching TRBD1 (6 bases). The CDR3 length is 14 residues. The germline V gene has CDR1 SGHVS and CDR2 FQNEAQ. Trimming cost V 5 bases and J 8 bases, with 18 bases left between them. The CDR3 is CASSLQGIPCGYTF. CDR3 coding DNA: TGTGCCAGCAGCCTACAGGGTATCCCCTGCGGCTACACCTTC.

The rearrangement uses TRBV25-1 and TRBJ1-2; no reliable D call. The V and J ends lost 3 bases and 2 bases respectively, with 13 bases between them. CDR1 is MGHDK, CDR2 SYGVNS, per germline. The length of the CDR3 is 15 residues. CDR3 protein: CASSEAGKENYGYTF. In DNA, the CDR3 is TGTGCCAGCAGTGAGGCGGGGAAAGAGAACTATGGCTACACCTTC.

The DNA for the CDR3 is TGTGCCAGTCCGGACGGGACAGGGGGAATCGGGGAGCTGTTTTTT. It is translated as CASPDGTGGIGELFF. The chain uses TRBV7-2 and TRBJ2-2; TRBD1 matches 11 bases. V lost 9 bases, J lost 7 bases, and 10 bases stayed unmatched. Germline values: CDR1 SGHTA, CDR2 FQGNSA. CDR3 length equals 15 residues.

The CDR3 loop is CASSVGADRGYGYTF. Here the CDR3 DNA reads TGTGCCAGCAGCGTAGGGGCAGACAGGGGCTATGGCTACACCTTC. The chain has TRBV9 and TRBJ1-2; TRBD1 matches 8 bases. Germline lookup yields CDR1 SGDLS and CDR2 YYNGEE. CDR3 size: 15 residues. Losses at the gene ends were 0 bases for V and 4 bases for J; bases not matched to a gene: 5.

The CDR3 region is CASSVDRAHYGYTF. The CDR3 DNA reads TGCGCCAGCAGCGTCGACAGGGCACACTATGGCTACACCTTC. The chain has TRBV5-1 and TRBJ1-2; 7 nucleotides match TRBD1. Germline-derived CDR1 and CDR2 are SGHRS and YFSETQ. V was clipped by 4 bases and J by 3 bases; unmatched bases: 6. The CDR3 runs to 14 residues.

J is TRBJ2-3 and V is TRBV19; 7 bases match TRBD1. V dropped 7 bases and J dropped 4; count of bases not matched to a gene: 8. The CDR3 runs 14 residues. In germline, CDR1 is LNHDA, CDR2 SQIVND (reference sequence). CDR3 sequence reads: CASNEGAPADTQYF. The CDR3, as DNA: TGTGCCAGTAATGAGGGGGCACCCGCAGATACGCAGTATTTT.

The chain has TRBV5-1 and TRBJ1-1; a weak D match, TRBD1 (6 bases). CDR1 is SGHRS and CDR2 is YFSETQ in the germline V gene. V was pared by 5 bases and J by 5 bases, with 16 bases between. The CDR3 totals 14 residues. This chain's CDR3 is CASSQQGSLTEAFF. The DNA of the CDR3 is TGCGCCAGCAGTCAACAGGGATCGTTAACTGAAGCTTTCTTT.

DNA for the CDR3: TGTGCCAGCTCACCATATCAGGGGACAGACTACGAGCAGTACTTC. This translates into CASSPYQGTDYEQYF. The chain couples TRBV18 to TRBJ2-7; 7 positions match TRBD1. V gave up 2 bases and J gave up 3 bases; unmatched junction bases: 7. CDR1 KGHSH and CDR2 LQKENI come from the germline V gene. This CDR3 region has 15 residues.